A selection of T cell receptor beta chains follows, all from one sample in a study of shared clonotypes between healthy human individuals. The data were produced by immunoSEQ multiplex PCR, yet TCRdb's version contains in-frame clones alone and is incomplete. The sample consists of a few million clones, about nine tenths of them appearing once. The sample taken for sequencing was naive CD4+ T cells from PBMCs. These receptors originate from a man in his late teens or twenties in good health. Some clones in this sample may be carry-over from other donors' samples. CDR3s include the opening cysteine and the closing phenylalanine or tryptophan. D genes are given only for firm matches. Not every row has a clone size; where given, it reads once, few, many or a size class.

len: 14; j_gene: TRBJ1-2; abundance: once; v_gene: TRBV7-9; d_gene: -; CDR3aa: CASSFPQNYYGYTF; CDR3nt: TGTGCCAGCAGCTTCCCGCAGAATTACTATGGCTACACCTTC
len: 12; j_gene: TRBJ1-1; abundance: -; v_gene: TRBV6-5; d_gene: TRBD1; CDR3aa: CASSSQGRLAFF; CDR3nt: TGTGCCAGCAGCTCACAGGGGCGGTTAGCTTTCTTT
len: 17; j_gene: TRBJ1-2; abundance: -; v_gene: TRBV19; d_gene: -; CDR3aa: CASSPQWGQGTNYGYTF; CDR3nt: TGTGCCAGTAGTCCCCAGTGGGGGCAGGGTACTAACTATGGCTACACCTTC
len: 17; j_gene: TRBJ2-1; abundance: -; v_gene: TRBV5-1; d_gene: TRBD2; CDR3aa: CASGRTLAVSSYNEQFF; CDR3nt: TGCGCCAGCGGCAGGACACTAGCGGTTAGCTCCTACAATGAGCAGTTCTTC
len: 13; j_gene: TRBJ2-1; abundance: -; v_gene: TRBV11-3; d_gene: -; CDR3aa: CASSLSGYNEQFF; CDR3nt: TGTGCCAGCAGCTTAAGCGGTTACAATGAGCAGTTCTTC
len: 16; j_gene: TRBJ1-5; abundance: -; v_gene: TRBV28; d_gene: -; CDR3aa: CASSSRTPRGAQPQHF; CDR3nt: TGTGCCAGCAGTTCTCGGACACCCAGGGGAGCTCAGCCCCAGCATTTT
len: 13; j_gene: TRBJ1-1; abundance: few; v_gene: TRBV30; d_gene: TRBD1; CDR3aa: CAWTSDRATEAFF; CDR3nt: TGTGCCTGGACTTCGGACAGGGCCACTGAAGCTTTCTTT
len: 15; j_gene: TRBJ1-1; abundance: -; v_gene: TRBV18; d_gene: TRBD1; CDR3aa: CASSPQRTGVTEAFF; CDR3nt: TGTGCCAGCTCACCGCAAAGGACAGGGGTTACTGAAGCTTTCTTT
len: 8; j_gene: TRBJ2-4; abundance: -; v_gene: TRBV6-6; d_gene: -; CDR3aa: CASKTEYF; CDR3nt: TGTGCCAGCAAGACGGAGTACTTC
len: 14; j_gene: TRBJ1-1; abundance: -; v_gene: TRBV7-3; d_gene: -; CDR3aa: CASSPNPGNTEAFF; CDR3nt: TGTGCCAGCAGCCCCAATCCGGGGAACACTGAAGCTTTCTTT
len: 20; j_gene: TRBJ2-7; abundance: -; v_gene: TRBV9; d_gene: TRBD2; CDR3aa: CASSVDPSPWREVGAYEQYF; CDR3nt: TGTGCCAGCAGCGTAGATCCTTCCCCCTGGCGGGAGGTCGGCGCCTACGAGCAGTACTTC
len: 14; j_gene: TRBJ2-2; abundance: -; v_gene: TRBV28; d_gene: -; CDR3aa: CASKLGTNTGELFF; CDR3nt: TGTGCCAGCAAGTTGGGGACGAACACCGGGGAGCTGTTTTTT
len: 12; j_gene: TRBJ2-7; abundance: -; v_gene: TRBV19; d_gene: -; CDR3aa: CASSVEQVEQYF; CDR3nt: TGTGCCAGTAGTGTCGAACAGGTTGAGCAGTACTTC
len: 15; j_gene: TRBJ1-1; abundance: -; v_gene: TRBV27; d_gene: -; CDR3aa: CASSLLGRGNTEAFF; CDR3nt: TGTGCCAGCAGTTTATTGGGCCGTGGGAACACTGAAGCTTTCTTT
len: 16; j_gene: TRBJ2-7; abundance: once; v_gene: TRBV2; d_gene: TRBD2; CDR3aa: CASRAPGLAASWEQYF; CDR3nt: TGTGCCAGCAGGGCGCCTGGACTAGCGGCCTCATGGGAGCAGTACTTC
len: 12; j_gene: TRBJ2-1; abundance: -; v_gene: TRBV5-1; d_gene: -; CDR3aa: CASRPRDNEQFF; CDR3nt: TGCGCCAGCAGGCCCCGTGACAATGAGCAGTTCTTC